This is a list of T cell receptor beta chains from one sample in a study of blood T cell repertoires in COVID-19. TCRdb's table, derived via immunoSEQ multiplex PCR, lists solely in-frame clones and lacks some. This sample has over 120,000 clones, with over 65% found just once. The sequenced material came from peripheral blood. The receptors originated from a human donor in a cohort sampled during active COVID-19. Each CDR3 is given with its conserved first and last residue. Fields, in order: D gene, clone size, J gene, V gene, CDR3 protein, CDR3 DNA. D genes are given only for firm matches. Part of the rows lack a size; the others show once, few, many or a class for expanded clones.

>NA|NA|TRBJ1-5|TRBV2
CASSEASSGYSNQPQHF
TGTGCCAGCAGTGAAGCATCTTCAGGGTATAGCAATCAGCCCCAGCATTTT
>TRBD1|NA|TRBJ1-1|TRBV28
CASNEQGAAEAFF
TGTGCCAGTAATGAACAGGGGGCAGCTGAAGCTTTCTTT
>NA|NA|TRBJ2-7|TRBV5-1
CASSLRTESPEQYF
TGCGCCAGCAGCCTCCGTACTGAGAGCCCCGAGCAGTACTTC
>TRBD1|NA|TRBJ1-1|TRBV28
CASRLGQGGTEAFF
TGTGCCAGCAGATTGGGACAGGGGGGGACTGAAGCTTTCTTT
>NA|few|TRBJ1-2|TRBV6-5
CASDLVGTTYGYTF
TGTGCCAGCGATCTCGTAGGGACTACCTATGGCTACACCTTC
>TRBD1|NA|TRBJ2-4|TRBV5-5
CASSPRVVRSFGQASNIQYF
TGTGCCAGCAGCCCGAGGGTTGTGCGTTCGTTCGGACAGGCTTCAAACATTCAGTACTTC
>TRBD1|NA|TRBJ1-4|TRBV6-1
CASSVTGGHATNEKLFF
TGTGCCAGCAGTGTTACAGGGGGCCATGCAACTAATGAAAAACTGTTTTTT
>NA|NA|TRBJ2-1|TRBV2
CASSEGQIRNNEQFF
TGTGCCAGCAGTGAAGGACAGATACGGAACAATGAGCAGTTCTTC
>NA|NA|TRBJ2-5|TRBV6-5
CASSFIGRETQYF
TGTGCCAGCAGTTTTATAGGGAGAGAGACCCAGTACTTC
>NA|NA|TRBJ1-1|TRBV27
CASSLGPEDTEAFF
TGTGCCAGCAGTTTAGGACCGGAGGACACTGAAGCTTTCTTT
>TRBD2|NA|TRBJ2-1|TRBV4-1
CASSQEGGGYNEQFF
TGCGCCAGCAGCCAAGAGGGCGGGGGTTACAATGAGCAGTTCTTC
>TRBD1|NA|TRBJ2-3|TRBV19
CASSKGGQGFTDTQYF
TGTGCCAGTAGTAAGGGAGGACAGGGATTCACAGATACGCAGTATTTT
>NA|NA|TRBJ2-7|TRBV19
CASSILDRAGNSYEQYF
TGTGCCAGTAGTATACTTGACAGGGCGGGGAATTCCTACGAGCAGTACTTC
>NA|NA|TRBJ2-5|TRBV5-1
CASSLALKETQYF
TGCGCCAGCAGCTTGGCCCTAAAGGAGACCCAGTACTTC
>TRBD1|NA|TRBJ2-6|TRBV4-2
CASTETGTGANVLTF
TGTGCCAGCACAGAGACAGGGACGGGGGCCAACGTCCTGACTTTC
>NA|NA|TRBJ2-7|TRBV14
CASSPLAGLGYEQYF
TGTGCCAGCAGCCCTCTTGCAGGGTTGGGGTACGAGCAGTACTTC
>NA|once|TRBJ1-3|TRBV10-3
CAISQQGVGNTIYF
TGTGCCATCAGCCAACAGGGAGTCGGAAACACCATATATTTT
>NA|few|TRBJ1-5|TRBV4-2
CASSQDVPRGGNNQPQHF
TGTGCCAGCAGCCAAGACGTACCCCGGGGGGGAAACAATCAGCCCCAGCATTTT
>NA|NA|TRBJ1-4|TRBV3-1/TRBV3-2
CASSQRNEKLFF
TGTGCCAGCAGCCAACGGAATGAAAAACTGTTTTTT
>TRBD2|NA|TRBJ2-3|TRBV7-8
CASSLTGTSPDTQYF
TGTGCCAGCAGCTTAACCGGGACTAGCCCTGATACGCAGTATTTT
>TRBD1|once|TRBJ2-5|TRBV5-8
CASRSWTGDLQETQYF
TGTGCCAGCAGATCATGGACAGGGGACCTACAAGAGACCCAGTACTTC
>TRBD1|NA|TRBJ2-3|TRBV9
CASSVRGQGAAGTDTQYF
TGTGCCAGCAGCGTCCGGGGACAGGGGGCGGCCGGCACAGATACGCAGTATTTT